The present entry profiles one T cell receptor beta chain with its context. Method: immunoSEQ multiplex PCR; TCRdb's copy keeps in-frame clones and lacks some. The sample records some 48,000 clones, approximately 95% being singletons. These data originate in a study of T cell changes during pregnancy in multiple sclerosis. The V and J ends lost 4 bases and 3 bases respectively, with 18 bases between them. Germline V gene data show CDR1 as SGHVS and CDR2 as FNYEAQ. This CDR3 spans 16 amino acids. Sequenced here: CD8+ T cells from peripheral blood mononuclear cells, sampled in the first trimester of pregnancy. The genes are TRBV7-6 and TRBJ1-2, with D maybe TRBD1 (6 bases). The sequence came from a female donor with multiple sclerosis, enrolled in a pregnancy study. CDR3 in DNA: TGTGCCAGCAGCTCGTTCCCAGGGGCGCTGGACTATGGCTACACCTTC. As protein: CASSSFPGALDYGYTF.